The 27 T cell receptor beta chains below come from one sample, sequenced in a study of human T cells and chemical hapten exposure. Sample time point: patch test 1, 2 weeks after DPC sensitization. Treatment defined: therapeutic diphenylcyclopropenone sensitization with weekly scalp DPC. TCRdb re-derived calls from the RACE reads in MiXCR, one entry per CDR3 protein. The data show about 360,000 distinct CDR3 sequences, about 7% seen once. The sequences come from whole blood, collected in connection with sensitization to the hapten diphenylcyclopropenone (DPC). These receptors all come from a young woman with alopecia areata. Some clones in this sample may be carry-over from other donors' samples.

The chain employs TRBV5-4 and TRBJ2-3, with D uncertain. V dropped 4 bases and J dropped 8 bases, with 11 bases sitting between them. This CDR3 is built from 12 residues. Germline lookup yields CDR1 SGHNT and CDR2 YYREEE (reference sequence). CDR3 DNA: TGTGCCAGCAGCCCTAACCCGTCTACGCAGTATTTT. Its translation is CASSPNPSTQYF.

In this sample, this clonotype turned up many times. V is TRBV4-3 and J is TRBJ2-1; D is possibly TRBD1 (6 bases). V shed 1 base and J shed 8 bases, with 21 bases lying between them. This CDR3 has 17 amino acids. Germline V CDR1 and CDR2: LGHNA, YSLEER. Written as DNA, the CDR3 is TGCGCCAGCAGCCAAGCTCCGAGGCAGGGGATCTGGGATGAGCAGTTCTTC. This gives the protein CASSQAPRQGIWDEQFF.

In this sample, this clonotype turned up a few times. The chain uses TRBV28 and TRBJ2-7, with D hard to call. Germline V gene lookup returns CDR1 MDHEN and CDR2 SYDVKM. Between the trimmed V and J ends, which lost 6 bases and 6 bases, there was a span of 12 bases. The CDR3 is made up of 12 amino acids. This chain's CDR3 is CASSLDLPEQYF. Here the CDR3 DNA reads TGTGCCAGCAGCCTGGACCTCCCCGAGCAGTACTTC.

At least ten counts were recorded for this clonotype. The gene calls are TRBV7-2 and TRBJ2-1; no firm D call. V was clipped by 2 bases and J by 9 bases, with 11 bases between them. The germline gives CDR1 SGHTA, CDR2 FQGNSA. This CDR3 has 13 residues. The CDR3 spells CASSLPGNGEQFF. The CDR3 DNA sequence: TGTGCCAGCAGCTTACCAGGTAACGGTGAGCAGTTCTTC.

In its sample, this clonotype was seen a few times. The J gene is TRBJ1-2, the V gene TRBV27; TRBD1 is a possible D gene (5 bases). Germline V gives CDR1 MNHEY, CDR2 SMNVEV (reference sequence). This CDR3 has 15 residues. V lost 10 bases and J lost 1, with 19 bases in between. The CDR3 DNA reads TGTGCCACTAAGGCCGGGGGAGTTATTAACTATGGCTACACCTTC. Protein product: CATKAGGVINYGYTF.

Only a few counts were recorded for this clonotype. The gene calls are TRBV9 and TRBJ2-7; 12 nucleotides match TRBD1. V trimming: 3 bases; J trimming: 5 bases; junction bases outside the gene matches: 9. Germline V gives CDR1 SGDLS, CDR2 YYNGEE. CDR3 length equals 16 residues. CDR3 in amino acids: CASSAGTGGVGHEQYF. In DNA, the CDR3 is TGTGCCAGCAGCGCCGGGACAGGGGGCGTGGGGCACGAGCAGTACTTC.

In its sample, this clonotype was seen many times. The chain has TRBV27 and TRBJ2-3; TRBD2 matches at 11 bases. The CDR3 covers 13 residues. Per the germline V gene, CDR1 is MNHEY and CDR2 is SMNVEV (reference sequence). V dropped 3 bases and J dropped 14; count of bases not matched to a gene: 7. As DNA, the CDR3 is TGTGCCAGCAGTTTTATAGCGGGGGGGCCATCGTATTTT. Its translation is CASSFIAGGPSYF.

This clonotype was found many times. The rearrangement uses TRBV29-1 and TRBJ2-5; the D call may be TRBD1 or TRBD2 (5 bases each). Germline V gene sequence: CDR1 SQVTM, CDR2 ANQGSEA. V lost 1 base and J 4 bases, leaving 13 bases between the germline ends. There are 14 residues in the CDR3. CDR3: CSVEGAPGGETQYF. DNA for the CDR3: TGCAGCGTTGAAGGCGCCCCTGGGGGAGAGACCCAGTACTTC. The full variable domain, its missing parts supplied by reference TRBV29-1 and TRBJ2-5, is SAVISQKPSRDICQRGTSLTIQCQVDSQVTMMFWYRQQPGQSLTLIATANQGSEATYESGFVIDKFPISRPNLTFSTLTVSNMSPEDSSIYLCSVEGAPGGETQYFGPGTRLLVL.

DNA of the CDR3: TGCGCCAGCAGCCTTGGGGCGGGGGCAGGTTTTAATCAGCCCCAGCATTTT. It yields the protein CASSLGAGAGFNQPQHF. The gene calls are TRBV4-1 and TRBJ1-5, with a weak D call TRBD1 (6 bases). This CDR3 spans 17 amino acids. Trimming took 4 bases from V and 4 from J, leaving 20 bases between them. CDR1 is MGHRA and CDR2 is YSYEKL in the germline V gene.

J is TRBJ2-1 and V is TRBV7-2; D possibly corresponds to TRBD2 (5 bases). Germline assignment: CDR1 SGHTA and CDR2 FQGNSA. The CDR3 contains 16 residues. V lost 7 bases and J 9 bases, leaving 25 bases between the germline ends. CDR3 sequence reads: CASTQFGRGARGEQFF. The CDR3, as DNA: TGTGCCAGCACACAATTTGGACGGGGTGCTCGAGGTGAGCAGTTCTTC.

This clonotype was seen many times. The chain employs TRBV28 and TRBJ1-4; no firm D call. The CDR3 spans 15 residues. The germline V gene has CDR1 MDHEN and CDR2 SYDVKM. V was cut by 2 bases and J by 4 bases, with 11 bases left in between. The DNA of the CDR3 is TGTGCCAGCAGTTTAGGAAGAGGGAGTAATGAAAAACTGTTTTTT. Protein: CASSLGRGSNEKLFF.

At least ten counts were recorded for this clonotype. The genes are TRBV27 and TRBJ2-3; 9 bases are shared with TRBD1. This CDR3 is built from 11 residues. Trimming took 8 bases from V and 14 from J; bases not matched to a gene: 8. CDR1 is MNHEY, CDR2 SMNVEV, per germline (reference sequence). The CDR3 DNA reads TGTGCCAGCCAAAGCCTGGGACAGGGGTATTTT. Its protein product is CASQSLGQGYF.

This CDR3 reads CSAVSGHQTSTDTQYF. CDR3 coding DNA: TGCAGTGCCGTCTCTGGACACCAGACTAGCACAGATACGCAGTATTTT. This sequence joins TRBV20-1 and TRBJ2-3; D possibly corresponds to TRBD1 (5 bases). V was trimmed by 6 bases and J by 0 bases, leaving 19 bases between them. The germline V gene encodes CDR1 DFQATT and CDR2 SNEGSKA (reference sequence). The CDR3 sequence is 16 residues long.

This clonotype was recorded at least ten times. This sequence joins TRBV4-1 and TRBJ2-5, with 8 bases matching TRBD2. Germline V gene lookup returns CDR1 MGHRA and CDR2 YSYEKL. This CDR3 is 17 amino acids long. Trimming removed 0 bases from V and 0 bases from J; junction bases left unmatched: 6. The CDR3 DNA is TGCGCCAGCAGCCAAGATAACCGCGGGGGGCACCAAGAGACCCAGTACTTC. Encoded protein: CASSQDNRGGHQETQYF.

This clonotype was counted ten times or more. The gene calls are TRBV20-1 and TRBJ2-3, with D perhaps given as TRBD1 or TRBD2 (5 bases each). CDR3 length equals 15 residues. CDR1 DFQATT and CDR2 SNEGSKA come from the germline V gene (reference sequence). V gave up 5 bases and J gave up 2 bases, with 17 bases separating them. The CDR3: CSAGGRNRATDTQYF. CDR3 DNA sequence: TGCAGTGCTGGGGGTAGGAATAGGGCCACAGATACGCAGTATTTT.

This clonotype was detected a few times. The chain combines TRBV20-1 with TRBJ2-4; 13 bases line up with TRBD2. Germline assignment: CDR1 DFQATT and CDR2 SNEGSKA (reference sequence). This CDR3 contains 14 residues. V lost 7 bases and J lost 9; bases outside the gene matches: 9. The CDR3 DNA reads TGCAGTGTTACCACGACTAGCGGGGGGCGCATTCAGTACTTC. Translated: CSVTTTSGGRIQYF.

This chain uses TRBV7-2 with TRBJ2-5; 8 bases are a match to TRBD1. Germline trimming cut 5 bases from V and 5 bases from J; bases unmatched to any gene: 7. The CDR3 has 14 residues. Germline CDR1 reads SGHTA; CDR2 reads FQGNSA. The CDR3 protein is CASSPQGGYETQYF. The CDR3 DNA follows: TGTGCCAGCAGCCCACAGGGGGGTTACGAGACCCAGTACTTC.

There are many counts of this clonotype. V and J are TRBV11-1 and TRBJ2-3, with D uncertain. V lost 2 bases and J 6 bases, leaving 6 bases between the germline ends. CDR3 length equals 12 residues. Looked up from germline, CDR1 is SGHAT and CDR2 is FQDESV (reference sequence). The DNA of the CDR3 is TGTGCCAGCAGCTTACTAGGGGATACGCAGTATTTT. It yields the protein CASSLLGDTQYF.

This clonotype has a handful of counts. The chain carries TRBV6-1 and TRBJ2-3, with D tentatively TRBD1 (6 bases). The V gene's germline CDR1 is MNHNS and CDR2 SASEGT. With 5 bases removed from V and 2 bases from J, the gap between germline ends came to 11 bases. This CDR3 region has 14 residues. The CDR3 nucleotides are TGTGCCAGCAGTATTTGGGGGCTCACAGATACGCAGTATTTT. Encoded protein: CASSIWGLTDTQYF.

This clonotype was counted a few times. In DNA form, the CDR3 reads TGTGCCAGCAGCAGGGGGTCGGGCTCCTACAATGAGCAGTTCTTC. This gives the protein CASSRGSGSYNEQFF. V usage is TRBV5-5 and J usage is TRBJ2-1; a possible D gene is TRBD1 (6 bases). The germline V gene encodes CDR1 SGHKS and CDR2 YYEKEE (reference sequence). V was clipped by 4 bases and J by 0 bases, with 11 bases between them. This CDR3 region has 15 residues. Based on the CDR3 plus reference TRBV5-5 and TRBJ2-1, the full variable domain is DAGVTQSPTHLIKTRGQQVTLRCSPISGHKSVSWYQQVLGQGPQFIFQYYEKEERGRGNFPDRFSARQFPNYSSELNVNALLLGDSALYLCASSRGSGSYNEQFFGPGTRLTVL.

This clonotype was counted many times. This CDR3 reads CASSWTGESSPLHF. In DNA form, the CDR3 reads TGTGCCAGCAGTTGGACAGGGGAGAGTTCACCCCTCCACTTT. This chain connects TRBV6-5 to TRBJ1-6, with 9 nucleotides matching TRBD1. Germline CDR1 reads MNHEY; CDR2 reads SVGAGI. J gave up 9 bases and V 4 bases, and 4 bases lay outside the gene matches. CDR3 length equals 14 residues.

This clonotype was observed a handful of times. CDR3 sequence (DNA): TGTGCCAGCAGCTCCGACGGCGGGGACATTCAGTACTTC. This gives the protein CASSSDGGDIQYF. The genes are TRBV6-5 and TRBJ2-4, with a possible D match to TRBD2 (6 bases). V lost 6 bases and J 8 bases, leaving 14 bases between the germline ends. Germline CDR1 reads MNHEY; CDR2 reads SVGAGI. The CDR3 consists of 13 residues.

This clonotype has more than one count but fewer than ten. This chain uses TRBV6-2 or TRBV6-3 with TRBJ2-4; D call uncertain. Trimming removed 2 bases at V and 1 base at J, with 9 bases between. CDR1 and CDR2 (germline): MNHEY, SVGEGT. The CDR3 length is 15 residues. The CDR3 is CASSYRAYAKNIQYF. The CDR3 DNA sequence: TGTGCCAGCAGTTACCGGGCCTACGCCAAAAACATTCAGTACTTC.

This clonotype has a count of ten or more. The chain couples TRBV18 to TRBJ2-3, with 13 bases lining up with TRBD2. The CDR3 is 17 amino acids. The germline CDR1 and CDR2 sequences are KGHSH and LQKENI. J was trimmed by 2 bases and V by 3 bases; bases with no gene match: 5. The CDR3 is CASSPFGLAGDTDTQYF. The DNA of the CDR3 is TGTGCCAGCTCACCTTTCGGACTAGCGGGGGACACAGATACGCAGTATTTT.

This clonotype was found a few times. Here the CDR3 reads CASSFPQTYQETQYF. In nucleotides, the CDR3 is TGTGCCAGCAGCTTTCCTCAGACCTACCAAGAGACCCAGTACTTC. The chain joins TRBV5-6 to TRBJ2-5; D gene ambiguous. V gave up 2 bases and J gave up 0 bases, with 11 bases separating them. The germline gives CDR1 SGHDT, CDR2 YYEEEE. CDR3 length equals 15 residues.

The chain recombines TRBV12-3 or TRBV12-4 with TRBJ1-5; a weak D match, TRBD1 (6 bases). The CDR3 covers 14 residues. Trimming shortened V by 3 bases and J by 8 bases, and 14 bases separated the two germline ends. Here the CDR3 DNA reads TGTGCCAGCAGTTTCTACAGGGATGGTGAGCCCCAGCATTTT. Encoded protein: CASSFYRDGEPQHF.

This clonotype was detected only a few times. The rearrangement links TRBV5-1 to TRBJ2-5; a possible D gene is TRBD1 (5 bases). The CDR3 has 14 amino acids. Deletions cut 4 bases from V and 1 base from J, with 11 bases between. Germline CDR1 SGHRS, CDR2 YFSETQ. This CDR3 is CASSRYQGQETQYF. The CDR3 region has the DNA TGCGCCAGCAGCCGCTATCAGGGCCAAGAGACCCAGTACTTC.